This TCR beta chain was documented in a study of graft-versus-host responses after intestinal transplantation. Study-level background: Recipients underwent multivisceral, liver-intestinal, or isolated intestinal transplants.

Study results and limitations: Early post-transplant falls in HvG clones accompanied the peak levels of circulating GvH clones. Clonal ratios of graft-versus-host to host-versus-graft in allografts were high for patients exhibiting graft-donor T cell macrochimerism.

Here immunoSEQ multiplex PCR was the method, and the copy in TCRdb shows in-frame clones only, minus some. Of some 82,000 clones listed, roughly 84% are singletons. Notes on this clone: The antigen is not known.

This specimen consisted of unstimulated CD8+ T cells sorted from spleen or lymph node cells, obtained before transplant. The receptor's source is a human donor who was the organ donor for an intestinal transplant.

This chain's CDR3 is CASSEALWPGIPYTSNYGYTF. The CDR3 nucleotides read TGTGCCAGCAGTGAAGCGCTTTGGCCAGGGATTCCGTATACTTCTAACTATGGCTACACCTTC. The chain uses TRBV6-1 and TRBJ1-2; D is perhaps TRBD1 (5 bases). This CDR3 region has 21 residues. V was trimmed by 0 bases and J by 0 bases, leaving 26 bases between them. CDR1 and CDR2 from the germline V gene are MNHNS and SASEGT.